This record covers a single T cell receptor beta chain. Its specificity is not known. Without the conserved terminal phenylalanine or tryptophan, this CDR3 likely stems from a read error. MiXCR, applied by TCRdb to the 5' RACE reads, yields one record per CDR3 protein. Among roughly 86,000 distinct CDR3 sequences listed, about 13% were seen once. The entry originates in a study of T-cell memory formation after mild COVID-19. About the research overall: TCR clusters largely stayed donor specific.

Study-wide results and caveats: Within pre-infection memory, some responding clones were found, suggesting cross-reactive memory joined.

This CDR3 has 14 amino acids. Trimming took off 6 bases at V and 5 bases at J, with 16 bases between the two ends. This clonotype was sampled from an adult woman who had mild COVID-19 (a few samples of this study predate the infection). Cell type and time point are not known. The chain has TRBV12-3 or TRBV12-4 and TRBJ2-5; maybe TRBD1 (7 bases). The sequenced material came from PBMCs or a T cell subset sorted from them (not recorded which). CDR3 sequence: CASRPSGGRETQYL. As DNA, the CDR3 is TGTGCCAGCAGACCCTCAGGGGGGAGGGAGACCCAGTACTTA.